This record concerns one T cell receptor beta chain sequence. CDR3 size: 14 residues. The germline V gene encodes CDR1 SGHRS and CDR2 YFSETQ. Trimming cost V 3 bases and J 2 bases, with 11 bases left between them. These data belong to a study of type 1 regulatory T cells. Study context: T-allo10 is an in vitro-generated, Tr1-enriched CD4 T cell product specific for alloantigen.

Each CDR3 protein gets one entry after TCRdb re-called the reads with MiXCR. The table records over 90,000 distinct CDR3 sequences, around a third of them present only once. Sequenced: CD4+ T cells, either the whole sample or a sorted fraction (not recorded which). The rearrangement links TRBV5-1 to TRBJ2-5; a possible D gene is TRBD1 (6 bases). The source is a human donor in good health. The CDR3 nucleotides are TGCGCCAGCAGCTCAGGGGCAGTACAAGAGACCCAGTACTTC. This encodes CASSSGAVQETQYF.